The 14 T cell receptor beta chains below were found in one sample sequenced in a study of blood T cells in healthy people across ages. Alongside a J-beta primer mix, a sample-barcoded 5' primer served in a second PCR lasting about 7 to 12 cycles. TCRdb reanalysed the 5' RACE reads using MiXCR and keeps one entry per CDR3 protein. The data hold roughly 680,000 distinct CDR3 sequences, with around a fifth observed a single time. The sequencing input was blood. The receptors derive from a man between 65 and 85 years old in good health.

This chain uses TRBV3-1 with TRBJ2-5; D remains unclear. The CDR3 has 15 residues. V lost 1 base to trimming and J lost 2 bases, with 11 bases between them. Germline values: CDR1 LGHDT, CDR2 YNNKEL (reference sequence). The CDR3 DNA sequence: TGTGCCAGCAGCCAAGGTTTCGACGAGCAAGAGACCCAGTACTTC. Its protein product is CASSQGFDEQETQYF.

This clonotype was detected only a few times. The rearrangement joins TRBV3-1 to TRBJ2-5; TRBD1 might be the D (5 bases). Judging by the DNA end, TRBJ2-7 fits better; the J call may be wrong. From germline, CDR1 is LGHDT and CDR2 YNNKEL (reference sequence). This CDR3 contains 15 residues. The CDR3 loop reads CASSQGAGKAYEQYF. CDR3 bases: TGTGCCAGCAGCCAAGGGGCAGGGAAGGCCTACGAGCAGTACTTC.

The DNA for the CDR3 is TGTGCCAGCAGCCTGAGTATGATGGAGAAACTGTTTTTT. This gives the protein CASSLSMMEKLFF. The V and J genes are TRBV13 and TRBJ1-4; D is unclear. Per germline, CDR1 PRHDT and CDR2 FYEKMQ (reference sequence). Trimming took off 5 bases at V and 11 bases at J, with 15 bases between the two ends. The CDR3 totals 13 residues. Full variable domain (remainder filled in from reference TRBV13 and TRBJ1-4): AAGVIQSPRHLIKEKRETATLKCYPIPRHDTVYWYQQGPGQDPQFLISFYEKMQSDKGSIPDRFSAQQFSDYHSELNMSSLELGDSALYFCASSLSMMEKLFFGSGTQLSVL.

The V and J genes are TRBV2 and TRBJ2-5; 7 bases map to TRBD1. Gene TRBJ2-1 matches the end of the DNA better, so the J call may be wrong. This CDR3 is 13 amino acids long. Germline lookup yields CDR1 SNHLY and CDR2 FYNNEI. The CDR3 is CASMRQGINEQFF. CDR3 coding DNA: TGTGCCAGCATGAGACAGGGTATCAATGAGCAGTTCTTC.

This clonotype was seen a few times. The rearrangement joins TRBV20-1 to TRBJ2-1; D is ambiguous. V shed 0 bases and J shed 5 bases, with 8 bases lying between them. CDR1 is DFQATT, CDR2 SNEGSKA, per germline (reference sequence). This CDR3 has 13 residues. The CDR3 spells CSARDKRNNEQFF. CDR3 sequence (DNA): TGCAGTGCTAGAGATAAGCGTAACAATGAGCAGTTCTTC.

Only a few counts were recorded for this clonotype. The rearrangement joins TRBV7-9 to TRBJ1-2; D is unclear. V was cut by 4 bases and J by 6 bases, with 12 bases left in between. This CDR3 region has 13 residues. Germline V gives CDR1 SEHNR, CDR2 FQNEAQ (reference sequence). The CDR3 DNA follows: TGTGCCAGCAGCTCGGGTTCAGCGGATGGCTACACCTTC. Protein: CASSSGSADGYTF.

This clonotype was seen at least ten times. The chain combines TRBV12-3 or TRBV12-4 with TRBJ2-7, with 8 bases aligning to TRBD2. The ends lost 3 bases at V and 2 bases at J; junction bases unmatched: 15. The CDR3 extends over 18 amino acids. CDR3 protein: CASSFGRGLSGDPYEQYF. The CDR3 DNA reads as TGTGCCAGCAGTTTCGGGCGGGGGCTTAGCGGGGACCCCTACGAGCAGTACTTC.

The chain links TRBV4-1 to TRBJ2-7, with 14 bases matching TRBD2. V was pared by 1 base and J by 5 bases, with 7 bases of the junction left unmatched. CDR1 and CDR2 from the germline V gene are MGHRA and YSYEKL. CDR3 size: 17 residues. In nucleotides, the CDR3 is TGCGCCAGCAGCCAAGGACTAGGGACTAGCGGGAGCCACGAGCAGTACTTC. Amino acids: CASSQGLGTSGSHEQYF.

V and J are TRBV11-2 and TRBJ2-3, with D unresolved. The V gene's germline CDR1 is SGHAT and CDR2 FQNNGV. V dropped 4 bases and J dropped 4 bases, with 9 bases sitting between them. The CDR3 contains 13 residues. The CDR3 DNA is TGTGCCAGCAGCTCTCGCCTAGCAGATACGCAGTATTTT. It specifies CASSSRLADTQYF.

The genes are TRBV7-9 and TRBJ2-5, with D perhaps matching TRBD1 (6 bases). Germline CDR1 is SEHNR and CDR2 is FQNEAQ (reference sequence). The CDR3 sequence is 14 residues long. V was pared by 5 bases and J by 6 bases, with 16 bases between. The CDR3: CASSMGQGLKTQYF. The CDR3 DNA is TGTGCCAGCAGCATGGGACAAGGGCTAAAGACCCAGTACTTC.

Regarding this clonotype: Relative to the germline gene, one junction end is altered; a read error may explain this. The chain employs TRBV6-5 and TRBJ1-4, with D unclear. Germline V CDR1 and CDR2: MNHEY, SVGAGI. The CDR3 has 13 residues. The CDR3 reads CASSLDQREKPFF. Written as DNA, the CDR3 is TGTGCCAGCAGCTTAGACCAGAGGGAAAAACCGTTTTTT.

This clonotype has more than one count but fewer than ten. V gene TRBV6-5 combines with J gene TRBJ1-1, with D maybe TRBD1 (6 bases). V was trimmed by 2 bases and J by 0 bases, leaving 16 bases between them. There are 17 residues in the CDR3. Per germline, CDR1 MNHEY and CDR2 SVGAGI. The CDR3 coding sequence is TGTGCCAGCAGTTACGGGGGGGCCGAGGGACTGAACACTGAAGCTTTCTTT. It encodes CASSYGGAEGLNTEAFF.

There are a few counts of this clonotype. This chain uses TRBV15 with TRBJ2-1; a possible D gene is TRBD1 (5 bases). Germline lookup yields CDR1 LNHNV and CDR2 YYDKDF (reference sequence). V was pared by 3 bases and J by 0 bases, with 15 bases between. The length of the CDR3 is 17 residues. The CDR3 sequence: CATSSGTPGISYNEQFF. The CDR3 DNA reads as TGTGCCACCAGCAGCGGTACTCCAGGGATCTCCTACAATGAGCAGTTCTTC.

The genes are TRBV5-1 and TRBJ2-5, with 7 positions matching TRBD1. The CDR3 is 16 residues long. Germline V CDR1 and CDR2: SGHRS, YFSETQ. Germline trimming cut 3 bases from V and 3 bases from J; bases unmatched to any gene: 11. The CDR3 DNA follows: TGCGCCAGCAGCTCACACTTAGGGACAGCCAAAGAGACCCAGTACTTC. This sequence encodes CASSSHLGTAKETQYF.